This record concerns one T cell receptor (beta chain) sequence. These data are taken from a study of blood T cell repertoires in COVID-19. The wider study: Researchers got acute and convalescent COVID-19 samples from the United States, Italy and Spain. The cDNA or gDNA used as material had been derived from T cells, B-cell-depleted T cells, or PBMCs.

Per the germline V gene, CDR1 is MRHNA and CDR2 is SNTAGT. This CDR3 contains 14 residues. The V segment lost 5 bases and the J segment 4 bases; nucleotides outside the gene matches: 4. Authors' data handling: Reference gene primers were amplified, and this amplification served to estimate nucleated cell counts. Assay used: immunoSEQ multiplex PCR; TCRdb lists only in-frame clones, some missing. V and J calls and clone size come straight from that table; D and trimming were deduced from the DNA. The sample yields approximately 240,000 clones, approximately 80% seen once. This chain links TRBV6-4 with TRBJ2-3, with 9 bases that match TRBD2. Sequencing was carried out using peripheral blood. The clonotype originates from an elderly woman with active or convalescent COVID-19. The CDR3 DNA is TGTGCCAGCAGTTGGGCGGGAGGGTCAGATACGCAGTATTTT. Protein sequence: CASSWAGGSDTQYF.